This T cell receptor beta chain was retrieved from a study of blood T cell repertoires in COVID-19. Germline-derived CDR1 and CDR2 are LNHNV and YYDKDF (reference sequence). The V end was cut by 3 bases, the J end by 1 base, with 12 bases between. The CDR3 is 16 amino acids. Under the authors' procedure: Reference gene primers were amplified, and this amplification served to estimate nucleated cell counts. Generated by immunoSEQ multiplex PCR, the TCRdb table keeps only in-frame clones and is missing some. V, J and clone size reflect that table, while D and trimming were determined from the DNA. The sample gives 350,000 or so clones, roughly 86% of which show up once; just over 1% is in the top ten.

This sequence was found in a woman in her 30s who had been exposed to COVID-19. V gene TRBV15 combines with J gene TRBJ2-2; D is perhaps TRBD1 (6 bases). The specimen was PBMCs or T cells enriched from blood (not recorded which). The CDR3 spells CATSRPDRKNTGELFF. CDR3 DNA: TGTGCCACCAGCAGGCCTGACAGGAAGAACACCGGGGAGCTGTTTTTT.